One sample yielded the 31 T cell receptor beta chains listed below, sequenced in a study of STAT5B mutations in CD4+ large granular lymphocyte leukemia. Assay used: immunoSEQ multiplex PCR; TCRdb lists only in-frame clones, some missing. The top ten hold 0.3% to 0.35% of the sample, which has tens of thousands of clones, about four fifths seen once. Source material: CD4+ T cells from blood buffy coats. The receptors come from a human donor in good health.

In this sample, this clone turned up once. The CDR3, as DNA: TGTGCCAGCAGTTTACGGGGGGCAAGTAATGAAAAACTGTTTTTT. Translated: CASSLRGASNEKLFF. The chain has TRBV28 and TRBJ1-4; possibly TRBD1 for D (6 bases). In germline, CDR1 is MDHEN, CDR2 SYDVKM. Trimming stripped 2 bases from V and 4 bases from J, with 11 bases between. The length of the CDR3 is 15 residues.

The J gene is TRBJ2-4, the V gene TRBV10-1; 15 bases map to TRBD2. The CDR3 totals 16 residues. The germline gives CDR1 WNHNN, CDR2 SYGVQD (reference sequence). With 3 bases clipped from V and 8 bases from J, the junction kept 5 bases outside the gene matches. The CDR3 reads CASSEGLAGGPYIQYF. In DNA, the CDR3 is TGCGCCAGCAGTGAAGGACTAGCGGGAGGGCCGTACATTCAGTACTTC.

V is TRBV25-1 and J is TRBJ2-3, with a weak D call TRBD1 (6 bases). Trimming took off 6 bases at V and 6 bases at J, with 13 bases between the two ends. The CDR3 runs 13 residues. The germline CDR1 and CDR2 sequences are MGHDK and SYGVNS. The CDR3 sequence: CASRLPTGDTQYF. The CDR3 DNA follows: TGTGCCAGCAGACTCCCCACAGGGGATACGCAGTATTTT.

V usage is TRBV7-8 and J usage is TRBJ1-5, with D possibly being TRBD1 (6 bases). Trimming stripped 5 bases from V and 2 bases from J, with 19 bases between. CDR3 length: 17 residues. The germline gives CDR1 SGHVS, CDR2 FQNEAQ. For the CDR3, the DNA is TGTGCCAGCAGCATCAACAGGGTCGTCGGTGGCAATCAGCCCCAGCATTTT. Translated: CASSINRVVGGNQPQHF.

The CDR3, as DNA: TGTGCCAGCAGTACGGGAGGGGACACTGAAGCTTTCTTT. It codes for CASSTGGDTEAFF. V is TRBV6-6 and J is TRBJ1-1; tentative D call: TRBD1 (5 bases). Germline CDR1 MNHNY, CDR2 SVGAGI (reference sequence). Between the trimmed V and J ends, which lost 5 bases and 3 bases, there was a span of 10 bases. The CDR3 runs 13 residues.

The chain carries TRBV6-1 and TRBJ1-4; no clear D gene. V was pared by 5 bases and J by 0 bases, with 7 bases between. The CDR3 totals 14 residues. Germline assignment: CDR1 MNHNS and CDR2 SASEGT. CDR3 sequence reads: CASSPGSTNEKLFF. CDR3 in DNA: TGTGCCAGCAGTCCCGGATCAACTAATGAAAAACTGTTTTTT.

This chain joins TRBV19 and TRBJ1-5; 7 bases are shared with TRBD1. The CDR3 totals 16 residues. CDR1 LNHDA and CDR2 SQIVND come from the germline V gene (reference sequence). V shed 5 bases, J shed 4 bases, and the junction held 11 bases outside the gene matches. The CDR3 nucleotides read TGTGCCAGTAGTCCACTACAGGGGTCTGCGAATCAGCCCCAGCATTTT. This encodes CASSPLQGSANQPQHF.

The chain employs TRBV28 and TRBJ1-1; 7 nucleotides align to TRBD1. The germline V gene encodes CDR1 MDHEN and CDR2 SYDVKM. The CDR3 covers 15 residues. The trim removed 6 bases at V and 0 bases at J, leaving 7 bases unmatched. This chain's CDR3 is CASSQGGRVNTEAFF. CDR3 in DNA: TGTGCCAGCAGCCAAGGGGGCAGGGTGAACACTGAAGCTTTCTTT.

The gene calls are TRBV27 and TRBJ2-7; 10 bases agree with TRBD2. CDR3 length: 14 amino acids. The V gene end was trimmed by 4 bases and the J gene end by 4 bases; junction bases not matched to a gene: 4. Germline CDR1 and CDR2: MNHEY and SMNVEV (reference sequence). CDR3 sequence reads: CASSSYSGRYEQYF. The DNA for the CDR3 is TGTGCCAGCAGTTCATATAGCGGGAGGTACGAGCAGTACTTC.

The rearrangement uses TRBV19 and TRBJ2-1; TRBD2 aligns across 10 bases. This CDR3 has 14 residues. Germline V lookup: CDR1 LNHDA, CDR2 SQIVND (reference sequence). With V trimmed by 4 bases and J by 6 bases, 3 bases remained unmatched. DNA of the CDR3: TGTGCCAGTAGTAAGCGGGAGGGCATCAATGAGCAGTTCTTC. Translating it yields CASSKREGINEQFF.

This rearrangement joins TRBV19 to TRBJ1-4; the D is unclear. This CDR3 comprises 14 residues. Trimming shortened V by 3 bases and J by 4 bases, and 9 bases separated the two germline ends. Germline CDR1 is LNHDA and CDR2 is SQIVND (reference sequence). The CDR3 nucleotides read TGTGCCAGTAGTATGGAGGCTAATAATGAAAAACTGTTTTTT. Translating it yields CASSMEANNEKLFF.

This chain connects TRBV28 to TRBJ2-7; D remains ambiguous. There are 12 residues in the CDR3. Between the trimmed V and J ends, which lost 6 bases and 5 bases, there was a span of 11 bases. Germline values: CDR1 MDHEN, CDR2 SYDVKM. This CDR3 is CASRFRLHEQYF. CDR3 nucleotide sequence: TGTGCCAGCAGATTTAGACTCCACGAGCAGTACTTC.

V is TRBV2 and J is TRBJ2-2; 9 nucleotides agree with TRBD2. The CDR3 consists of 13 residues. With 8 bases clipped from V and 6 bases from J, the junction kept 4 bases outside the gene matches. Per germline, CDR1 SNHLY and CDR2 FYNNEI. This CDR3 reads CASGTSKSGELFF. CDR3 coding DNA: TGTGCCAGCGGGACTAGCAAATCCGGGGAGCTGTTTTTT. Full variable domain (remainder filled in from reference TRBV2 and TRBJ2-2): EPEVTQTPSHQVTQMGQEVILRCVPISNHLYFYWYRQILGQKVEFLVSFYNNEISEKSEIFDDQFSVERPDGSNFTLKIRSTKLEDSAMYFCASGTSKSGELFFGEGSRLTVL.

The rearrangement links TRBV19 to TRBJ2-7, with 10 bases lining up with TRBD2. CDR1 is LNHDA, CDR2 SQIVND, per germline (reference sequence). With V trimmed by 5 bases and J by 4 bases, 5 bases remained unmatched. The CDR3 sequence is 14 residues long. The CDR3 bases are TGTGCCAGTAGTTTCACTAGCGGGACTTACGAGCAGTACTTC. Translation gives CASSFTSGTYEQYF.

This chain connects TRBV28 to TRBJ2-2; 11 bases map to TRBD2. V dropped 7 bases and J dropped 2; count of bases not matched to a gene: 12. Germline values: CDR1 MDHEN, CDR2 SYDVKM. The CDR3 loop spans 18 amino acids. CDR3 protein: CASKYSRLAGGNTGELFF. The CDR3 coding sequence is TGTGCCAGCAAATATTCCAGGCTAGCGGGGGGTAACACCGGGGAGCTGTTTTTT.

The sample holds one count of this clone. The chain has TRBV9 and TRBJ2-5; 8 bases are shared with TRBD2. J lost 5 bases, V lost 4 bases, and 10 bases had no gene match. CDR1 SGDLS and CDR2 YYNGEE come from the germline V gene. CDR3 length: 15 amino acids. The CDR3 spells CASSPGTSIRETQYF. CDR3 DNA: TGTGCCAGCAGCCCCGGGACTAGTATTAGGGAGACCCAGTACTTC.

The V and J genes are TRBV5-1 and TRBJ1-3, with 10 bases lining up with TRBD1. This CDR3 spans 16 amino acids. The J segment lost 3 bases and the V segment lost 3 bases, leaving 6 bases of the junction unmatched. Germline V gene lookup returns CDR1 SGHRS and CDR2 YFSETQ. As DNA, the CDR3 is TGCGCCAGCAGCTCCCGACAGGGGGCTGGTGGAAACACCATATATTTT. Residues: CASSSRQGAGGNTIYF.

The genes are TRBV5-6 and TRBJ2-3; 8 bases agree with TRBD1. With 6 bases clipped from V and 5 bases from J, the junction kept 17 bases outside the gene matches. Germline V gene sequence: CDR1 SGHDT, CDR2 YYEEEE. This CDR3 contains 17 residues. CDR3: CASTGLGQGFGGDTQYF. The DNA for the CDR3 is TGTGCCAGCACCGGACTCGGACAGGGTTTTGGGGGAGATACGCAGTATTTT.

V usage is TRBV7-7 and J usage is TRBJ2-1; 13 nucleotides agree with TRBD2. V lost 5 bases, J lost 7 bases, and 8 bases stayed unmatched. CDR1 is SSHAT, CDR2 FNYEAQ, per germline (reference sequence). This CDR3 has 16 amino acids. In nucleotides, the CDR3 is TGTGCCAGCAGCCCGGGGACTAGCGGGATTAGTAATGAGCAGTTCTTC. The encoded protein is CASSPGTSGISNEQFF.

The V call is TRBV29-1, the J call TRBJ2-3; no clear D. This CDR3 has 13 residues. Germline CDR1 and CDR2: SQVTM and ANQGSEA. V lost 5 bases and J lost 4, with 13 bases in between. This chain's CDR3 is CSVWSLSADTQYF. In DNA, the CDR3 is TGCAGCGTTTGGAGTCTTTCTGCAGATACGCAGTATTTT.

Only a few counts were recorded for this clone. The V and J genes are TRBV6-1 and TRBJ1-2; possible D gene TRBD1, 5 bases. V gave up 4 bases and J gave up 4 bases, with 7 bases separating them. The germline gives CDR1 MNHNS, CDR2 SASEGT. This CDR3 comprises 12 residues. The CDR3 spells CASSVTGYGYTF. Here the CDR3 DNA reads TGTGCCAGCAGTGTAACAGGCTATGGCTACACCTTC.

V is TRBV5-4 and J is TRBJ2-3; D is unclear. The CDR3 loop spans 16 amino acids. CDR1 SGHNT and CDR2 YYREEE come from the germline V gene (reference sequence). V gave up 2 bases and J gave up 0 bases, with 13 bases separating them. CDR3 nucleotides: TGTGCCAGCAGCTTCCAACTCGCCACTAGCACAGATACGCAGTATTTT. As protein: CASSFQLATSTDTQYF.

The chain uses TRBV30 and TRBJ1-5, with unresolved D. The V gene's germline CDR1 is GTSNPN and CDR2 SVGIG (reference sequence). Deletions cut 3 bases from V and 2 bases from J, with 8 bases between. CDR3 length equals 13 residues. The CDR3 here is CAWSRAGNQPQHF. Here the CDR3 DNA reads TGTGCCTGGAGCCGGGCGGGCAATCAGCCCCAGCATTTT.

DNA for the CDR3: TGTGCCAGCAGTTACGGGACTAGTTACACCGGGGAGCTGTTTTTT. Translated: CASSYGTSYTGELFF. This chain joins TRBV6-6 and TRBJ2-2; TRBD2 matches at 8 bases. CDR3 length equals 15 residues. CDR1 is MNHNY, CDR2 SVGAGI, per germline (reference sequence). Trimming cost V 2 bases and J 3 bases; bases outside gene matches: 2.

This sequence joins TRBV7-3 and TRBJ2-2; D gene ambiguous. Per the germline V gene, CDR1 is SGHTA and CDR2 is FQGTGA. The CDR3 is made up of 13 amino acids. V gave up 5 bases and J gave up 6 bases, with 10 bases separating them. The CDR3 is CASSLVSSGELFF. CDR3 DNA sequence: TGTGCCAGCAGCCTCGTTTCTTCCGGGGAGCTGTTTTTT. The full variable domain, with the rest looked up from reference TRBV7-3 and TRBJ2-2, is GAGVSQTPSNKVTEKGKYVELRCDPISGHTALYWYRQSLGQGPEFLIYFQGTGAADDSGLPNDRFFAVRPEGSVSTLKIQRTERGDSAVYLCASSLVSSGELFFGEGSRLTVL.

The V call is TRBV7-2, the J call TRBJ1-4; 11 bases are shared with TRBD1. V lost 5 bases, J lost 0 bases, and 5 bases stayed unmatched. The CDR3 totals 17 residues. The germline V gene encodes CDR1 SGHTA and CDR2 FQGNSA. The CDR3 region is CASSRDRGVATNEKLFF. DNA of the CDR3: TGTGCCAGCAGCCGGGACAGGGGGGTAGCAACTAATGAAAAACTGTTTTTT.

The table lists this clone with a count of one. The chain combines TRBV27 with TRBJ1-4; TRBD1 matches at 7 bases. This CDR3 region has 16 residues. The germline gives CDR1 MNHEY, CDR2 SMNVEV (reference sequence). J lost 0 bases, V lost 2 bases, and 3 bases had no gene match. The CDR3 DNA reads TGTGCCAGCAGTTTAAACAGGGGTGCAACTAATGAAAAACTGTTTTTT. This encodes CASSLNRGATNEKLFF.

V and J are TRBV19 and TRBJ2-7; possibly TRBD2 for D (5 bases). CDR1 and CDR2 (germline): LNHDA, SQIVND (reference sequence). The CDR3 has 14 amino acids. Trimming shortened V by 2 bases and J by 3 bases, and 11 bases separated the two germline ends. Here the CDR3 reads CASSIKIRGYEQYF. The CDR3, as DNA: TGTGCCAGTAGTATAAAAATTCGGGGCTACGAGCAGTACTTC.

In DNA, the CDR3 is TGTGCCAGCAGCCTGGTTGGGGGTAACACCATATATTTT. Its translation is CASSLVGGNTIYF. The chain has TRBV5-6 and TRBJ1-3; D is perhaps TRBD1 (5 bases). The CDR3 runs to 13 residues. Germline lookup yields CDR1 SGHDT and CDR2 YYEEEE. The germline V and J ends were trimmed by 4 bases and 7 bases, with 12 bases remaining between them.

The chain couples TRBV7-9 to TRBJ2-2, with a weak D call TRBD2 (5 bases). This CDR3 comprises 16 residues. Germline loops: CDR1 SEHNR, CDR2 FQNEAQ (reference sequence). Trimming took off 1 base at V and 4 bases at J, with 13 bases between the two ends. The CDR3 loop is CASSLGAGGATGELFF. In nucleotides, the CDR3 is TGTGCCAGCAGCTTAGGGGCAGGAGGAGCCACCGGGGAGCTGTTTTTT.

This rearrangement joins TRBV30 to TRBJ1-3; no clear D. This CDR3 is 12 amino acids long. Germline CDR1 reads GTSNPN; CDR2 reads SVGIG (reference sequence). In DNA, the CDR3 is TGTTGTCTAAAGGGCTCTGGAAACACCATATATTTT. Translating it yields CCLKGSGNTIYF. Full variable domain (rest looked up from reference TRBV30 and TRBJ1-3): SQTIHQWPATLVQPVGSPLSLECTVEGTSNPNLYWYRQAAGRGLQLLFYSVGIGQISSEVPQNLSASRPQDRQFILSSKKLLLSDSGFYLCCLKGSGNTIYFGEGSWLTVV.